This T cell receptor beta chain was documented in a study of molecular identifiers for immune sequencing clone quantification. TCRdb re-analysed the PCR reads in MiXCR, keeping a single row per CDR3 protein. The sample gives more than 250,000 distinct CDR3 sequences, around a fifth of which show up once; 0.81% is in the top ten. This CDR3 comprises 13 residues. Germline CDR1 and CDR2: GTSNPN and SVGIG (reference sequence). On this clonotype itself: A much larger clone lies one base from this, so it may be a read error.

Sequenced: naive CD8+ T cells from blood, with Jurkat cell RNA spiked in. Stated subset: FACS-sorted CD8+CD4-CCR7+CD45RA+ naive T cells. The chain links TRBV30 to TRBJ2-5, with unresolved D. The receptor was isolated from a human donor in good health. Some libraries in this study had Jurkat cell RNA spiked in. CDR3 sequence (DNA): TGTGCCTGGATGGCACGCTACCAAGAGGCCCAGTACTTC. Its translation: CAWMARYQEAQYF.